This T cell receptor beta chain stems from a study of beta chain features in type 1 diabetes (dated by TCRdb to 2016 to 2019). In terms of the full investigation: Mean age, gender distribution, total cell number and subset yield did not differ between patients and healthy donors. A total of about 110,000,000 sorted cells were examined across all samples, and a strong correlation was observed between cell number per subset and RNA yield. In the study, recently diagnosed type 1 diabetes patients and matched healthy donors were compared on the TCRB repertoires of their sorted circulating CD4+ T cell subsets. Regulatory and stem cell-like memory subsets were isolated from only 8 patients and roughly 8 healthy donors, whereas naive and central memory subsets came from all 30 or so donors.

The High Capacity cDNA Reverse Transcription Kit was used to reverse transcribe all of the isolated RNA, meaning that expressed TCRB transcripts were what got sequenced. Naive, central memory and regulatory T cell samples underwent deep immunoSEQ sequencing, averaging about 3.5 million total reads per sample. Sorted cells were lysed in RLT buffer and RNA was extracted with DNase-treated RNeasy Micro or Mini kits, depending on cell number. Each cell subset was processed on its own to prevent cross-contamination, while patient and healthy donor samples were processed together. The immunoSEQ multiplex PCR was used to amplify TCRB sequences from cDNA, generating 87-bp fragments that spanned the CDR3 region. Sequencing of the amplicons was done on the Illumina HiSeq platform. The original pipeline was this. PCR bias was corrected computationally using synthetic template baselines, and reads within Hamming distance 2 were collapsed, with unmergeable singletons discarded. Reads were aligned against IMGT so that V, D and J genes, CDR3 length and insertions or deletions at six rearrangement sites could be assigned. Within each subset, clonotype counts were normalized to the number of sorted cells before true diversity and Gini coefficients were calculated with the tcR R package. Repertoire sharing was quantified using the overlap coefficient calculated on TCRB nucleotide sequences. Out-of-frame TCRB sequences from naive cells were analyzed to stand in for the pre-selection repertoire. TCRdb's version of the immuneACCESS table is confined to in-frame rearrangements and falls short of the full clone set. An unresolved V gene accounts for under half of the shortfall where checked; the remainder is of unknown origin. The V and J calls and clone size are taken from that table; D and trimming were inferred from the DNA. The sample records about 930,000 clones, 15% to 20% of which are singletons. Jointly, the top ten make up about 0.02% of the sample.

A single peripheral blood draw of around 0.11 L on average was collected from each donor into heparinised tubes. Naive, central memory, regulatory and stem cell-like memory CD4+ T cells were sorted on a BD FACSAria II using a panel including CD45RO, CCR7, CD25, CD127, CD95 and CD27. All sorted populations exceeded 95% purity. PBMCs were isolated immediately by Lymphoprep density gradient centrifugation and stained directly without culture. Samples were stained and sorted in pairs, with one healthy donor and one patient per experiment, so that batch effects were minimized. With regard to this clone: Its antigen is still unknown. One base away there is no much larger clone; base qualities are not given.

Study-wide findings and limitations: At VDJ recombination sites, patients with type 1 diabetes made fewer insertions and deleted more nucleotides, a pattern implying thymic rearrangement abnormalities. Type 1 diabetes patients showed a moderate but significant shortening of TCRB CDR3 length in all four CD4+ subsets. Because cDNA was sequenced instead of genomic DNA, activated cells with high expression could be over-represented, although the groups did not differ in activation or CD3 levels. Because the HLA sub-analyses included only small numbers of individuals, any influence of HLA type on TCRB rearrangement was left unresolved. The naive, central memory and regulatory TCRB repertoires appeared to resemble one another more closely among patients than among healthy donors. Shorter templates might have been favored by PCR, but patient and control samples were amplified and corrected together, so both groups would have been affected equally by any skew.

V was cut back by 5 bases and J by 0 bases, leaving a gap of 3 bases between them. The CDR3 has 13 amino acids, counting the end cysteine and phenylalanine. Just CDR3 DNA is preserved here, 39 bases in frame from base 1. The germline V gene (reference sequence) specifies SGHNT as CDR1 and YYREEE as CDR2. The TCR comes from a woman under 30 in good health. The rearrangement joined TRBV5-4 to TRBJ2-6; the D gene lacks a confident call. Sequencing was performed on naive CD4+ T cells from blood. In light of the paper, this sample's cell subset or site label describes: true naive CD4+ T cells. The CDR3 protein sequence reads: CASRSSGANVLTF. Read as DNA, the sequence is TGTGCCAGCAGGTCCTCTGGGGCCAACGTCCTGACTTTC.